This passage covers 11 T cell receptor beta chains from one sample sequenced in a study of STAT5B mutations in CD4+ large granular lymphocyte leukemia (dated by TCRdb to between 2021 and 2024). The library was produced with the immunoSEQ multiplex PCR assay. Entries here come from immuneACCESS through TCRdb and include only in-frame sequences with V and J called. Some clones fail to appear in such tables; in the studies checked, an unresolved V gene covers under half of the shortfall, and the cause of the remainder is unknown. This sample lists 20,000 to 25,000 clones; about 80% were detected once. 0.4% to 0.45% of the sample comes from the top ten. Sequences were obtained from CD4+ T cells from blood buffy coats. The source of these receptors is a human donor in good health.

CDR3 region: CASSVVGQNTGELFF. In DNA form, the CDR3 reads TGTGCCAGCAGCGTAGTCGGGCAGAACACCGGGGAGCTGTTTTTT. This sequence joins TRBV9 and TRBJ2-2; D call uncertain. CDR1 SGDLS and CDR2 YYNGEE come from the germline V gene. The CDR3 length is 15 residues. V was trimmed by 0 bases and J by 1 base, leaving 7 bases between them.

The V call is TRBV29-1, the J call TRBJ1-1, with 10 bases matching TRBD1. Trimming at V came to 6 bases and at J to 6 bases, leaving 7 bases not matched to a gene. Germline V CDR1 and CDR2: SQVTM, ANQGSEA. CDR3 size: 13 residues. In nucleotides, the CDR3 is TGCAGCGTGATGGGGACAGGGGTGTCTGAAGCTTTCTTT. Translated, it gives CSVMGTGVSEAFF.

The rearrangement joins TRBV30 to TRBJ2-7; D might be TRBD1 or TRBD2, each matching 5 bases. The CDR3 is made up of 12 amino acids. Per the germline V gene, CDR1 is GTSNPN and CDR2 is SVGIG (reference sequence). V gave up 2 bases and J gave up 4 bases, with 9 bases separating them. In DNA form, the CDR3 reads TGTGCCTGGAGTCGGGACGTATACGAGCAGTACTTC. It is translated as CAWSRDVYEQYF.

The chain's CDR3 is CATSRDSRREETQYF. CDR3 in DNA: TGTGCCACCAGCAGAGATTCCAGGAGGGAGGAGACCCAGTACTTC. V gene TRBV15 combines with J gene TRBJ2-5; weak D call: TRBD2 (6 bases). Germline assignment: CDR1 LNHNV and CDR2 YYDKDF (reference sequence). V shed 0 bases and J shed 5 bases, with 13 bases lying between them. This CDR3 is 15 amino acids long.

The chain is built from TRBV6-4 and TRBJ2-2; D is perhaps TRBD1 or TRBD2 (5 bases each). V was clipped by 1 base and J by 6 bases, with 9 bases between them. Germline-derived CDR1 and CDR2 are MRHNA and SNTAGT. CDR3 length equals 14 residues. The CDR3 region has the DNA TGTGCCAGCAGTGACTATCTGGGGGCCGGGGAGCTGTTTTTT. It translates to CASSDYLGAGELFF.

V gene TRBV5-6 combines with J gene TRBJ1-2, with unresolved D. Per the germline V gene, CDR1 is SGHDT and CDR2 is YYEEEE. Between the trimmed V and J ends, which lost 4 bases and 4 bases, there was a span of 17 bases. The CDR3 runs 15 residues. Here the CDR3 reads CASSLRAPGGYGYTF. The CDR3 coding sequence is TGTGCCAGCAGCCTCCGGGCCCCCGGAGGCTATGGCTACACCTTC.

V gene TRBV7-2 combines with J gene TRBJ1-2; possible D gene TRBD1, 6 bases. Germline lookup yields CDR1 SGHTA and CDR2 FQGNSA. Trimming cost V 3 bases and J 4 bases, with 12 bases left between them. The CDR3 spans 14 residues. CDR3 bases: TGTGCCAGCAGCTTCGATGGGGGCTTCTATGGCTACACCTTC. Its protein product is CASSFDGGFYGYTF.

The rearrangement uses TRBV5-8 and TRBJ2-5; D unresolved. The CDR3 runs to 14 residues. In germline, CDR1 is SGHTS, CDR2 YDEGEE. The V end was cut by 0 bases, the J end by 5 bases, with 11 bases between. This chain's CDR3 is CASSLDPLRETQYF. The CDR3 DNA sequence: TGTGCCAGCAGCTTGGACCCCCTGCGGGAGACCCAGTACTTC. The entire variable domain, with the rest obtained from reference TRBV5-8 and TRBJ2-5, is as follows: EAGVTQSPTHLIKTRGQQATLRCSPISGHTSVYWYQQALGLGLQFLLWYDEGEERNRGNFPPRFSGRQFPNYSSELNVNALELEDSALYLCASSLDPLRETQYFGPGTRLLVL.

The chain employs TRBV10-1 and TRBJ2-1; 8 bases are shared with TRBD2. The CDR3 is 17 amino acids. CDR1 is WNHNN and CDR2 is SYGVQD in the germline V gene (reference sequence). V lost 3 bases and J lost 5; bases outside the gene matches: 12. The DNA of the CDR3 is TGCGCCAGCAGTGACCCGGGGGCGGGAGGAGCCCACAATGAGCAGTTCTTC. Its protein product is CASSDPGAGGAHNEQFF.

The CDR3 protein is CASSSSGVRSYEQYF. The CDR3 DNA sequence: TGTGCCAGCAGCTCAAGCGGGGTCCGCTCCTACGAGCAGTACTTC. The chain links TRBV7-9 to TRBJ2-7, with 7 bases aligning to TRBD2. Germline V CDR1 and CDR2: SEHNR, FQNEAQ (reference sequence). After removal of 4 bases from V and 0 bases from J, the junction contained 6 bases not matched to a gene. This CDR3 comprises 15 residues.

The chain combines TRBV11-2 with TRBJ1-4, with a weak D call TRBD1 (5 bases). Germline assignment: CDR1 SGHAT and CDR2 FQNNGV. V gave up 6 bases and J gave up 8 bases, with 16 bases separating them. The CDR3 extends over 14 amino acids. CDR3 residues: CASSYGAIEEKLFF. CDR3 bases: TGTGCCAGCAGTTACGGGGCGATAGAAGAAAAACTGTTTTTT.